A single sample gave rise to the 7 T cell receptor beta chains below, sequenced in a study of blood T cell repertoires in COVID-19. TCRdb's table, derived via immunoSEQ multiplex PCR, lists solely in-frame clones and lacks some. Of about 270,000 clones in the sample, approximately 86% were seen once. The sequenced material came from peripheral blood. The receptors were gathered from a woman aged 18-30 years with acute or convalescent COVID-19.

This chain joins TRBV7-2 and TRBJ1-2; D is possibly TRBD1 (5 bases). CDR3 length: 14 residues. In germline, CDR1 is SGHTA, CDR2 FQGNSA. The V and J ends lost 0 bases and 2 bases respectively, with 7 bases between them. CDR3 DNA sequence: TGTGCCAGCAGCTTAGCGAAGGGGAACTATGGCTACACCTTC. Translating gives CASSLAKGNYGYTF.

V and J are TRBV19 and TRBJ2-6; a possible D gene is TRBD2 (5 bases). Germline V CDR1 and CDR2: LNHDA, SQIVND (reference sequence). CDR3 length equals 16 residues. Trimming cost V 5 bases and J 0 bases, with 11 bases left between them. DNA for the CDR3: TGTGCCAGTAGTCCCCGGGATTTCTCTGGGGCCAACGTCCTGACTTTC. This gives the protein CASSPRDFSGANVLTF.

V gene TRBV2 combines with J gene TRBJ1-4; maybe TRBD1 (5 bases). The germline V gene encodes CDR1 SNHLY and CDR2 FYNNEI. V was clipped by 4 bases and J by 8 bases, with 11 bases between them. The length of the CDR3 is 13 residues. CDR3 protein: CASSAWGTEKLFF. CDR3 nucleotides: TGTGCCAGCAGTGCCTGGGGCACCGAAAAACTGTTTTTT.

CDR3 in amino acids: CASSSAPTPRGSTGELFF. CDR3 in DNA: TGTGCCAGCAGCTCTGCCCCGACCCCTCGAGGGAGCACCGGGGAGCTGTTTTTT. The chain carries TRBV7-9 and TRBJ2-2, with a weak D call TRBD2 (5 bases). The CDR3 runs 18 residues. Germline V CDR1 and CDR2: SEHNR, FQNEAQ (reference sequence). The V end lost 4 bases, the J end lost 4 bases, and 22 bases lay between the germline ends.

This chain links TRBV4-2 with TRBJ1-5, with D unresolved. CDR3 length equals 16 residues. Trimming cost V 2 bases and J 3 bases, with 14 bases left between them. Germline assignment: CDR1 LGHNA and CDR2 YNFKEQ. The CDR3 region has the DNA TGTGCCAGCAGCCAAAAGGCAGGAGGGATCAATCAGCCCCAGCATTTT. Translating it yields CASSQKAGGINQPQHF.

This clone turned up a few times. The chain recombines TRBV29-1 with TRBJ1-5; possible D gene TRBD1, 6 bases. The V end was cut by 4 bases, the J end by 4 bases, with 8 bases between. The CDR3 is 12 amino acids. Germline CDR1 and CDR2: SQVTM and ANQGSEA. The DNA of the CDR3 is TGCAGCGTTGGGCAGGGGAATCAGCCCCAGCATTTT. Translated: CSVGQGNQPQHF.

The genes are TRBV6-5 and TRBJ1-4; unclear D gene. Germline loops: CDR1 MNHEY, CDR2 SVGAGI. This CDR3 comprises 13 residues. Deletions cut 2 bases from V and 5 bases from J, with 6 bases between. CDR3 DNA sequence: TGTGCCAGCAGTTACCGGAGAAATGAAAAACTGTTTTTT. It translates to CASSYRRNEKLFF.